This TCR beta chain was observed in a study of blood T cell repertoires in COVID-19. Whole-study context: COVID-19 samples, acute and convalescent, were from the United States, Italy and Spain.

Between the trimmed V and J ends, which lost 4 bases and 8 bases, there was a span of 13 bases. Germline CDR1 reads SGHDT; CDR2 reads YYEEEE. The CDR3 is 14 residues long. The assay was immunoSEQ multiplex PCR, and TCRdb's table has in-frame clones only and misses some. The sample has some 110,000 clones, approximately 85% seen once. The sequence came from an older man with acute or convalescent COVID-19. Sequenced sample: peripheral blood. The chain is built from TRBV5-6 and TRBJ1-6, with D unclear. The CDR3 bases are TGTGCCAGCAGCGGCGGGAATCTCCATTCACCCCTCCACTTT. Translating it yields CASSGGNLHSPLHF.